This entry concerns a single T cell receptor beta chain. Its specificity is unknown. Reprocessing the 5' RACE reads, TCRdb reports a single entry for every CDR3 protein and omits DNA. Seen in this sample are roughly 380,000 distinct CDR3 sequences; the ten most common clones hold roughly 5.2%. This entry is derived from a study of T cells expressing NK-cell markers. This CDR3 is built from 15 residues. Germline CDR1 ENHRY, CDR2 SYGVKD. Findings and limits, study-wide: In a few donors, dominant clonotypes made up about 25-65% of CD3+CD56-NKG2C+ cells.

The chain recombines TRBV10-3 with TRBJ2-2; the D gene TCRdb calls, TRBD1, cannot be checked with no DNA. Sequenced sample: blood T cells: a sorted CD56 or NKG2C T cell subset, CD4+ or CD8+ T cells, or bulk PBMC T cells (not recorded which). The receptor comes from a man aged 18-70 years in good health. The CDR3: CAISRGTGNTGELFF.